Included here is one TCR beta chain sequence, with context. The source of the sample is a study of blood T cell repertoires in COVID-19. CDR1 is SNHLY and CDR2 is FYNNEI in the germline V gene. There are 14 residues in the CDR3. V was clipped by 6 bases and J by 1 base, with 12 bases between them. Authors' methods: Reference gene primer amplification gave estimated nucleated cell counts. The method was immunoSEQ multiplex PCR; TCRdb's version includes in-frame clones alone and lacks a portion of them. V, J and clone size are those of that table, while D and trimming were read from the DNA. The sample lists some 270,000 clones, about four fifths occurring once. Clinical history as reported by participants underpinned cohort assignment.

This TCR was recovered from a middle-aged man who had recovered from COVID-19. The sample consisted of PBMCs or T cells enriched from blood (not recorded which). The chain joins TRBV2 to TRBJ2-5; weak D call: TRBD1 (5 bases). DNA of the CDR3: TGTGCCAGCAGCCTAATAAGGGGCCAAGAGACCCAGTACTTC. As protein: CASSLIRGQETQYF.